The rows below give T cell receptor beta chains drawn from one sample of a study of cytomegalovirus exposure and HLA in healthy donors. The table came from immunoSEQ multiplex PCR; TCRdb's copy has only in-frame clones and leaves some out. The table lists approximately 190,000 clones, 75% to 90% of them singletons. The source material was PBMCs. All receptors come from a man aged 35 to 55 in good health and CMV-seropositive. Both conserved end residues are part of each CDR3. The D gene is left open where the match is weak. Size is stated for part of the rows, as once, few or many counts, or as a class when the clone is expanded.

TRBD1	TRBV6-5	TRBJ1-2	few	CASSWDRAYYGYTF	TGTGCCAGCAGTTGGGACAGAGCATACTATGGCTACACCTTC
NA	TRBV6-6	TRBJ1-2	NA	CASSSTPGYTF	TGTGCCAGCAGCTCGACTCCGGGCTACACCTTC
TRBD1	TRBV27	TRBJ2-5	NA	CASSNHPTGGQETQYF	TGTGCCAGCAGCAACCACCCCACAGGGGGCCAAGAGACCCAGTACTTC
NA	TRBV7-2	TRBJ2-1	once	CASSSYRDEQFF	TGTGCCAGCAGCTCTTATAGAGATGAGCAGTTCTTC
TRBD1	TRBV7-2	TRBJ1-2	NA	CASSLGRDRLNYGYTF	TGTGCCAGCAGCTTAGGCAGGGACAGACTTAACTATGGCTACACCTTC
TRBD1	TRBV2	TRBJ1-5	NA	CASRRDSDNQPQHF	TGTGCCAGCCGACGGGACAGCGACAATCAGCCCCAGCATTTT
NA	TRBV5-6	TRBJ2-5	NA	CASSSHGETQYF	TGTGCCAGCAGCTCGCACGGGGAGACCCAGTACTTC
NA	TRBV27	TRBJ1-2	once	CASRTGFGYTF	TGTGCCAGCCGAACAGGGTTTGGCTACACCTTC
NA	TRBV20-1	TRBJ1-1	NA	CSAQRGTEAFF	TGCAGTGCTCAGAGGGGGACTGAAGCTTTCTTT
TRBD1	TRBV5-1	TRBJ2-7	few	CASSSGTGGEQYF	TGCGCCAGCAGCTCCGGGACAGGGGGCGAGCAGTACTTC
NA	TRBV19	TRBJ1-1	NA	CASKTVNTEAFF	TGTGCCAGTAAAACAGTGAACACTGAAGCTTTCTTT
NA	TRBV7-2	TRBJ2-1	NA	CASSLASGPYNEQFF	TGTGCCAGCAGCTTAGCGAGCGGTCCCTACAATGAGCAGTTCTTC
NA	TRBV6-5	TRBJ1-2	once	CASRLSQGLDGYTF	TGTGCCAGCAGACTGAGCCAGGGCCTGGATGGCTACACCTTC
TRBD1	TRBV7-2	TRBJ2-2	NA	CASSSWTGGYTGELFF	TGTGCCAGCAGCTCCTGGACAGGGGGCTACACCGGGGAGCTGTTTTTT
NA	TRBV10-3	TRBJ2-7	NA	CATGALSEQYF	TGTGCCACCGGAGCTCTATCTGAGCAGTACTTC
TRBD1	TRBV30	TRBJ1-2	NA	CAWTGGAGGGYTF	TGTGCCTGGACAGGCGGAGCAGGGGGCGGCTACACCTTC
TRBD1	TRBV5-1	TRBJ2-3	NA	CASSMGGTGPADTQYF	TGCGCCAGCAGCATGGGCGGGACAGGGCCGGCAGATACGCAGTATTTT
NA	TRBV10-3	TRBJ2-7	NA	CAIRSLYYEQYF	TGTGCCATCAGGTCACTCTACTACGAGCAGTACTTC
TRBD1	TRBV10-3	TRBJ1-4	few	CAISPTGTSEKLFF	TGTGCCATCAGTCCGACAGGGACTTCTGAAAAACTGTTTTTT
NA	TRBV7-3	TRBJ2-7	NA	CASSKGLIYEQYF	TGTGCCAGCAGCAAAGGACTAATTTACGAGCAGTACTTC
NA	TRBV7-2	TRBJ2-3	NA	CASSSRDTQYF	TGTGCCAGCAGCTCGAGAGATACGCAGTATTTT
NA	TRBV7-8	TRBJ2-3	once	CASSLAGSISGGADTQYF	TGTGCCAGCAGCTTAGCCGGGAGTATAAGTGGGGGGGCCGATACGCAGTATTTT
NA	TRBV28	TRBJ1-5	NA	CASRRLGAHNQPQHF	TGTGCCAGCAGGCGCCTGGGGGCTCACAATCAGCCCCAGCATTTT
TRBD2	TRBV6-5	TRBJ2-7	NA	CASSPLAGGEYEQYF	TGTGCCAGCAGTCCGCTGGCGGGGGGGGAATACGAGCAGTACTTC